Shown below are 27 T cell receptor beta chains from a single sample sequenced in a study of T cells in Graves' hyperthyroidism and ophthalmopathy. Using RNA transcripts as the source, TCR beta CDR3 regions were amplified. HTBI primers were the set used in a first-round RT-PCR of the TCR CDR3. Via MiXCR, TCRdb re-called the multiplex PCR reads, giving one row per CDR3 protein. Found here are a few hundred thousand distinct CDR3 sequences, roughly 13% of them singletons; the top ten hold about 5%. The sequencing input was blood. Every receptor here comes from a woman in her late teens or twenties with Graves' hyperthyroidism.

V and J are TRBV19 and TRBJ2-1; 15 nucleotides match TRBD2. Germline trimming cut 7 bases from V and 7 bases from J; bases unmatched to any gene: 5. The CDR3 is made up of 15 amino acids. Per the germline V gene, CDR1 is LNHDA and CDR2 is SQIVND (reference sequence). The CDR3 sequence: CASTTGTSGRNEQFF. The DNA of the CDR3 is TGTGCCAGTACTACCGGGACTAGCGGGAGGAATGAGCAGTTCTTC.

Concerning this clonotype itself: At one end the junction does not follow the germline gene, possibly because of a read error. The chain carries TRBV10-3 and TRBJ2-5; TRBD2 matches at 13 bases. Looked up from germline, CDR1 is ENHRY and CDR2 is SYGVKD. The CDR3 sequence is 18 residues long. The CDR3 nucleotides are TGTGCCACCAGTGAGTCTTCCGGACTAGCGGGAGTCCAAGAGACCCAGTACTTC. Translation: CATSESSGLAGVQETQYF.

This clonotype was observed a few times. The chain joins TRBV19 to TRBJ2-3, with 10 bases matching TRBD2. Germline V gene lookup returns CDR1 LNHDA and CDR2 SQIVND (reference sequence). The CDR3 is 15 amino acids. J gave up 4 bases and V 3 bases, and 4 bases lay outside the gene matches. The CDR3 here is CASSIGTSVADTQYF. CDR3 coding DNA: TGTGCCAGTAGTATTGGGACTAGCGTCGCAGATACGCAGTATTTT. The full variable domain, with the rest looked up from reference TRBV19 and TRBJ2-3, is DGGITQSPKYLFRKEGQNVTLSCEQNLNHDAMYWYRQDPGQGLRLIYYSQIVNDFQKGDIAEGYSVSREKKESFPLTVTSAQKNPTAFYLCASSIGTSVADTQYFGPGTRLTVL.

This clonotype was recorded at least ten times. V gene TRBV10-3 combines with J gene TRBJ2-7, with a possible D match to TRBD1 (6 bases). This CDR3 has 15 residues. From germline, CDR1 is ENHRY and CDR2 SYGVKD. V was pared by 4 bases and J by 3 bases, with 16 bases between. The CDR3 loop is CAISGTAMNLYEQYF. The CDR3 coding sequence is TGTGCCATCAGTGGGACAGCAATGAACCTCTACGAGCAGTACTTC.

The table lists this clonotype with a few counts. The chain carries TRBV5-1 and TRBJ2-7; D ambiguous. Germline-derived CDR1 and CDR2 are SGHRS and YFSETQ. Trimming removed 0 bases at V and 3 bases at J, with 7 bases between. This CDR3 is 13 amino acids long. CDR3 nucleotides: TGCGCCAGCAGCTTGGACCTCAACTACGAGCAGTACTTC. It specifies CASSLDLNYEQYF. The full variable domain, completed using reference TRBV5-1 and TRBJ2-7, is KAGVTQTPRYLIKTRGQQVTLSCSPISGHRSVSWYQQTPGQGLQFLFEYFSETQRNKGNFPGRFSGRQFSNSRSEMNVSTLELGDSALYLCASSLDLNYEQYFGPGTRLTVT.

The rearrangement joins TRBV9 to TRBJ1-1, with D perhaps matching TRBD1 (5 bases). In germline, CDR1 is SGDLS, CDR2 YYNGEE. The CDR3 runs 15 residues. V lost 3 bases to trimming and J lost 1 base, with 13 bases between them. CDR3 region: CASSAEGHANTEAFF. The CDR3 DNA sequence: TGTGCCAGCAGCGCCGAAGGACACGCGAACACTGAAGCTTTCTTT.

To note about this clonotype: With a much larger clone just one base away, this may be a read error. The genes are TRBV20-1 and TRBJ1-1; perhaps TRBD1 as D (6 bases). The CDR3 is made up of 13 amino acids. Per the germline V gene, CDR1 is DFQATT and CDR2 is SNEGSKA (reference sequence). This chain's CDR3 is CSAWRQVDTGAFF. The CDR3 nucleotides read TGCAGTGCTTGGAGACAGGTCGACACTGGAGCTTTCTTT.

The table lists this clonotype with many counts. The chain couples TRBV15 to TRBJ1-2; possibly TRBD1 for D (5 bases). V lost 4 bases and J lost 4, with 16 bases in between. Germline lookup yields CDR1 LNHNV and CDR2 YYDKDF (reference sequence). The length of the CDR3 is 15 residues. CDR3 coding DNA: TGTGCCACCAGCACCGCAGACAGCCGAAGCTATGGCTACACCTTC. Translation: CATSTADSRSYGYTF.

This clonotype came up a few times. The chain combines TRBV4-1 with TRBJ2-7; perhaps D is TRBD1 or TRBD2 (5 bases each). Trimming shortened V by 3 bases and J by 6 bases, and 21 bases separated the two germline ends. The CDR3 has 16 residues. The germline gives CDR1 MGHRA, CDR2 YSYEKL. The CDR3 region is CASSQGTGTKEGEQYF. The DNA for the CDR3 is TGCGCCAGCAGCCAGGGAACCGGGACCAAAGAGGGCGAGCAGTACTTC.

Comment on this clonotype: Possible read error: a much larger clone is one base away. The chain combines TRBV12-3 or TRBV12-4 with TRBJ1-4, with no clear D. The length of the CDR3 is 13 residues. DNA of the CDR3: TGTGCCAGCAGTTCGACGGTAAATGAAAAACTGTCTTTT. It translates to CASSSTVNEKLSF.

The gene calls are TRBV6-5 and TRBJ2-5; D is undetermined. The CDR3 covers 15 residues. V dropped 2 bases and J dropped 2 bases, with 12 bases sitting between them. Germline values: CDR1 MNHEY, CDR2 SVGAGI. Here the CDR3 DNA reads TGTGCCAGCAGTTACCATACCGCAGGTCAAGAGACCCAGTACTTC. It encodes CASSYHTAGQETQYF.

The chain combines TRBV19 with TRBJ2-7; D gene uncertain. The V and J ends lost 3 bases and 3 bases respectively, with 9 bases between them. Germline V CDR1 and CDR2: LNHDA, SQIVND (reference sequence). The CDR3 contains 13 residues. This CDR3 is CASSIRHSYEQYF. The CDR3 DNA follows: TGTGCCAGTAGTATCCGTCACAGCTACGAGCAGTACTTC.

The chain links TRBV18 to TRBJ2-3; D might be TRBD2 (5 bases). The CDR3 contains 18 residues. V lost 5 bases, J lost 1 base, and 22 bases lay in between. Germline V CDR1 and CDR2: KGHSH, LQKENI. The CDR3 here is CASSATSTGVEGTDTQYF. The CDR3 nucleotides are TGTGCCAGCTCAGCGACCTCGACCGGGGTTGAGGGCACAGATACGCAGTATTTT.

This clonotype has more than one count but fewer than ten. The J gene is TRBJ2-1, the V gene TRBV5-6, with D unclear. The CDR3 is 13 residues long. CDR1 and CDR2 (germline): SGHDT, YYEEEE. Trimming stripped 0 bases from V and 7 bases from J, with 8 bases between. CDR3 in amino acids: CASSLGGKNEQFF. The CDR3 DNA reads as TGTGCCAGCAGCTTGGGGGGTAAGAATGAGCAGTTCTTC.

This clonotype was seen ten or more times. The genes are TRBV24-1 and TRBJ2-7; 9 nucleotides line up with TRBD1. Germline CDR1 and CDR2: KGHDR and SFDVKD. This CDR3 has 16 amino acids. With V trimmed by 0 bases and J by 6 bases, 8 bases remained unmatched. In nucleotides, the CDR3 is TGTGCCACCAGTGATTTGCTACAGGGGGCCTTGGGCGAGCAGTACTTC. It codes for CATSDLLQGALGEQYF.

The chain links TRBV20-1 to TRBJ1-1; maybe TRBD1 (5 bases). The germline V and J ends were trimmed by 1 base and 0 bases, with 24 bases remaining between them. The germline gives CDR1 DFQATT, CDR2 SNEGSKA (reference sequence). This CDR3 spans 19 amino acids. The CDR3 reads CSARAPYDSRLLMNTEAFF. The CDR3 DNA reads TGCAGTGCTAGAGCCCCCTACGACAGTCGCCTCCTTATGAACACTGAAGCTTTCTTT.

This clonotype was detected only a few times. The chain links TRBV4-3 to TRBJ2-3; possible D gene TRBD2, 6 bases. Germline lookup yields CDR1 LGHNA and CDR2 YSLEER. V shed 0 bases and J shed 10 bases, with 29 bases lying between them. The CDR3 has 19 amino acids. The CDR3 region is CASSQEIVWAEGNLNAQYF. The CDR3 coding sequence is TGCGCCAGCAGCCAAGAAATAGTATGGGCGGAGGGCAACTTGAATGCGCAGTATTTT.

This clonotype was seen at least ten times. This chain uses TRBV28 with TRBJ2-7; D not resolved. Germline lookup yields CDR1 MDHEN and CDR2 SYDVKM. This CDR3 contains 14 residues. V lost 5 bases, J lost 2 bases, and 13 bases lay in between. CDR3 residues: CASSPTFSAYEQYF. CDR3 DNA: TGTGCCAGCAGTCCTACTTTCTCTGCCTACGAGCAGTACTTC. Combining the CDR3 with reference TRBV28 and TRBJ2-7 gives the whole variable domain DVKVTQSSRYLVKRTGEKVFLECVQDMDHENMFWYRQDPGLGLRLIYFSYDVKMKEKGDIPEGYSVSREKKERFSLILESASTNQTSMYLCASSPTFSAYEQYFGPGTRLTVT.

The table lists this clonotype with many counts. The CDR3 is CASSHQIVDEQFF. In DNA, the CDR3 is TGTGCCAGCAGCCATCAAATAGTCGATGAGCAGTTCTTC. The chain carries TRBV11-2 and TRBJ2-1; D is unresolved. Germline loops: CDR1 SGHAT, CDR2 FQNNGV. V was trimmed by 5 bases and J by 8 bases, leaving 13 bases between them. The CDR3 totals 13 residues.

This clonotype was recorded a few times. The V and J genes are TRBV12-5 and TRBJ2-1; D is unresolved. The germline V gene has CDR1 LGHNT and CDR2 FRNRAP. Deletions cut 3 bases from V and 4 bases from J, with 16 bases between. The CDR3 length is 16 residues. CDR3 DNA: TGTGCTAGTGGTTTCGGGCGCGTCTTCCCTTACAATGAGCAGTTCTTC. Amino acid sequence: CASGFGRVFPYNEQFF.

The chain couples TRBV10-3 to TRBJ1-4; 8 nucleotides agree with TRBD1. The CDR3 is made up of 14 amino acids. Per germline, CDR1 ENHRY and CDR2 SYGVKD. V shed 6 bases, J shed 5 bases, and the junction held 5 bases outside the gene matches. CDR3 DNA: TGTGCCATCAGCTCCGGGACAGGCAATGAAAAACTGTTTTTT. As protein: CAISSGTGNEKLFF.

This chain joins TRBV20-1 and TRBJ2-5, with D tentatively TRBD2 (6 bases). V was pared by 8 bases and J by 5 bases, with 15 bases between. There are 12 residues in the CDR3. Germline loops: CDR1 DFQATT, CDR2 SNEGSKA (reference sequence). The CDR3 protein is CSPDGGGETQYF. The CDR3 region has the DNA TGCAGTCCCGATGGGGGAGGCGAGACCCAGTACTTC.

The sample holds a few counts of this clonotype. The chain recombines TRBV14 with TRBJ1-1; D gene uncertain. V lost 5 bases and J 2 bases, leaving 9 bases between the germline ends. Per germline, CDR1 SGHDN and CDR2 FVKESK. This CDR3 spans 13 amino acids. DNA for the CDR3: TGTGCCAGCAGCTTCGAGAGAAACACTGAAGCTTTCTTT. Its translation is CASSFERNTEAFF.

This clonotype was counted ten times or more. V is TRBV6-1 and J is TRBJ1-1; D is unclear. This CDR3 contains 13 residues. The germline V and J ends were trimmed by 5 bases and 11 bases, with 18 bases remaining between them. Looked up from germline, CDR1 is MNHNS and CDR2 is SASEGT. The CDR3: CASSSPSSVDAFF. The CDR3, as DNA: TGTGCCAGCAGTTCACCCTCCTCGGTTGACGCTTTCTTT.

This clonotype showed up many times. The V and J genes are TRBV12-3 or TRBV12-4 and TRBJ2-7; weak D call: TRBD2 (7 bases). Trimming cost V 7 bases and J 5 bases, with 15 bases left between them. The CDR3 totals 13 residues. The CDR3: CASKGGEVHEQYF. The CDR3 nucleotides are TGTGCCAGCAAAGGGGGGGAAGTGCACGAGCAGTACTTC.

The J gene is TRBJ2-3, the V gene TRBV3-1; D not certain. The CDR3 has 15 amino acids. Trimming took off 0 bases at V and 0 bases at J, with 7 bases between the two ends. The germline CDR1 and CDR2 sequences are LGHDT and YNNKEL (reference sequence). The CDR3 sequence: CASSQDIQSTDTQYF. CDR3 nucleotide sequence: TGTGCCAGCAGCCAAGATATCCAGAGCACAGATACGCAGTATTTT.

The chain combines TRBV20-1 with TRBJ2-5, with 12 bases fitting TRBD2. This CDR3 spans 20 amino acids. With 0 bases clipped from V and 4 bases from J, the junction kept 18 bases outside the gene matches. Germline CDR1 is DFQATT and CDR2 is SNEGSKA (reference sequence). The CDR3 nucleotides read TGCAGTGCTAGAGACCCCGGGACGGAGGAAAAACTAGCGGGAGGAGAGACCCAGTACTTC. Translation gives CSARDPGTEEKLAGGETQYF.